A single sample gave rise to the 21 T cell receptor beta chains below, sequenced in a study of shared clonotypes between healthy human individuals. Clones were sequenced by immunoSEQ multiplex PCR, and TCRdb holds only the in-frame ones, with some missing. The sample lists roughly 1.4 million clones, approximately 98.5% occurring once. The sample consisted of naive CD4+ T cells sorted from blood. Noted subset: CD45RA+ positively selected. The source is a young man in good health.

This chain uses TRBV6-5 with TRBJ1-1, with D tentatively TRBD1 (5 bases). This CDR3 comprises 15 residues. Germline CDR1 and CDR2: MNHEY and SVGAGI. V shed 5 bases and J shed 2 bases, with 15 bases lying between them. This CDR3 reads CASSRPGLRNTEAFF. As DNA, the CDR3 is TGTGCCAGCAGTCGCCCGGGACTGAGAAACACTGAAGCTTTCTTT.

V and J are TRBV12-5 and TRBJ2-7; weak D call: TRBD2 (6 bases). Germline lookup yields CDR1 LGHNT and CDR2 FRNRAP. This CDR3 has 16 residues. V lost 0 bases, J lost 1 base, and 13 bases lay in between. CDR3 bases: TGTGCTAGTGGTTTGGTACAGGCGGGACGATCCTACGAGCAGTACTTC. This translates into CASGLVQAGRSYEQYF.

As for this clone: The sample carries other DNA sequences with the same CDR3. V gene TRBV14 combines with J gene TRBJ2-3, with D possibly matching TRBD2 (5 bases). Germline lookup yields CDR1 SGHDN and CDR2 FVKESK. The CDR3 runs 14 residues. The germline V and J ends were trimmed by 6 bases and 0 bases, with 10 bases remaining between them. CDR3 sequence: CASRRTGSTDTQYF. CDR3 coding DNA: TGTGCCAGCAGACGGACTGGGAGCACAGATACGCAGTATTTT.

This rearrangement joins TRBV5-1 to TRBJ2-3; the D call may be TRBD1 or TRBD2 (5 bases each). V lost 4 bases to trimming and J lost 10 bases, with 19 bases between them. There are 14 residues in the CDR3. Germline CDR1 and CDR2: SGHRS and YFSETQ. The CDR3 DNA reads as TGCGCCAGCAGCCCCCTACTAGGGGAAGAATCGCAGTATTTT. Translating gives CASSPLLGEESQYF.

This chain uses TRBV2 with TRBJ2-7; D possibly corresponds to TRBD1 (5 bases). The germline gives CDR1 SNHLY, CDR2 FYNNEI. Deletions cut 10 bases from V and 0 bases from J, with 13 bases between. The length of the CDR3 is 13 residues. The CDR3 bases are TGTGCCAACACACCCGACAGCTCCTACGAGCAGTACTTC. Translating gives CANTPDSSYEQYF.

The CDR3 DNA reads TGTGCCAGCAGCCCGGGACTAGCGGGAGTTCCCTACGAGCAGTACTTC. It is translated as CASSPGLAGVPYEQYF. The J gene is TRBJ2-7, the V gene TRBV7-9, with 14 bases identical to TRBD2. V shed 5 bases, J shed 2 bases, and the junction held 5 bases outside the gene matches. Germline V lookup: CDR1 SEHNR, CDR2 FQNEAQ (reference sequence). The CDR3 is made up of 16 amino acids.

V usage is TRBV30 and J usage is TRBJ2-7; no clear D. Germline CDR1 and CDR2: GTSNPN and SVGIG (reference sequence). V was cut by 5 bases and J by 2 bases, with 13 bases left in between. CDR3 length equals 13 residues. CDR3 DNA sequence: TGTGCCTGGTCACTCGACGGAGCCTACGAGCAGTACTTC. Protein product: CAWSLDGAYEQYF.

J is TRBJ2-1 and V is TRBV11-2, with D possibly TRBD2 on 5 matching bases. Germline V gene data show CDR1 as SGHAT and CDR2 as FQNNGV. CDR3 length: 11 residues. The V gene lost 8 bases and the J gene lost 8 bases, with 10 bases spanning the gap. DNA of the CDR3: TGTGCCAGCGCAAGCGGCTATGAGCAGTTCTTC. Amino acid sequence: CASASGYEQFF.

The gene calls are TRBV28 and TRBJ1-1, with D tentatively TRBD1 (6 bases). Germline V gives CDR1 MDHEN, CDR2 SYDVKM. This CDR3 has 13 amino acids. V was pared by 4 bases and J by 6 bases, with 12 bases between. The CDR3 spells CASSSSDRPEAFF. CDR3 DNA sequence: TGTGCCAGCAGTTCGTCGGACAGACCTGAAGCTTTCTTT.

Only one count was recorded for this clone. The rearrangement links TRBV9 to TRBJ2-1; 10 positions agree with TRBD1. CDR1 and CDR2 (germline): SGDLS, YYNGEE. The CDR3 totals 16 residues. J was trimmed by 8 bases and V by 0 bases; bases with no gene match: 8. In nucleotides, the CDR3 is TGTGCCAGCAGCGTAGGAGGACAGGGGGGTTTCGATGAGCAGTTCTTC. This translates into CASSVGGQGGFDEQFF.

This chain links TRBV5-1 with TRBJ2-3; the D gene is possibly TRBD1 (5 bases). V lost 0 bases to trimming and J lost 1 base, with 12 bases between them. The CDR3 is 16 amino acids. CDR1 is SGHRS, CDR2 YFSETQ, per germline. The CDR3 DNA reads TGCGCCAGCAGCTTGGTAGCCAGGGTGGGCACAGATACGCAGTATTTT. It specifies CASSLVARVGTDTQYF.

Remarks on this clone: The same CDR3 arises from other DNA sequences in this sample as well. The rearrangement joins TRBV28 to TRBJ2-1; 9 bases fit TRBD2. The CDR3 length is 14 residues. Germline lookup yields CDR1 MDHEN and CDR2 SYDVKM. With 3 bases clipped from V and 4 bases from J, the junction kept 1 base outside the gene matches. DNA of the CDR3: TGTGCCAGCAGTTTGGCGGGGGGGTACAATGAGCAGTTCTTC. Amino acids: CASSLAGGYNEQFF. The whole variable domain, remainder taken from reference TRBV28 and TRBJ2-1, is DVKVTQSSRYLVKRTGEKVFLECVQDMDHENMFWYRQDPGLGLRLIYFSYDVKMKEKGDIPEGYSVSREKKERFSLILESASTNQTSMYLCASSLAGGYNEQFFGPGTRLTVL.

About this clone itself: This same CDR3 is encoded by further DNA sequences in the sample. CDR3 in DNA: TGTGCCAGTAGTATAGATTCAGGCTTCTACGAGCAGTACTTC. Translated, it gives CASSIDSGFYEQYF. This chain links TRBV19 with TRBJ2-7; D ambiguous. Germline assignment: CDR1 LNHDA and CDR2 SQIVND (reference sequence). V was cut by 0 bases and J by 3 bases, with 9 bases left in between. The CDR3 sequence is 14 residues long.

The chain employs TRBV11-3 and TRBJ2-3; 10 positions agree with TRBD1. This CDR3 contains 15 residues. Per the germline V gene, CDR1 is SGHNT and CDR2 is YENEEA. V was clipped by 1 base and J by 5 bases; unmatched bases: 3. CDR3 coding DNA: TGTGCCAGCAGCTTAGGGACAGGGGGGAAAGATACGCAGTATTTT. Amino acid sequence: CASSLGTGGKDTQYF. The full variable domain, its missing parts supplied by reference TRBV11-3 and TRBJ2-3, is EAGVVQSPRYKIIEKKQPVAFWCNPISGHNTLYWYLQNLGQGPELLIRYENEEAVDDSQLPKDRFSAERLKGVDSTLKIQPAELGDSAVYLCASSLGTGGKDTQYFGPGTRLTVL.

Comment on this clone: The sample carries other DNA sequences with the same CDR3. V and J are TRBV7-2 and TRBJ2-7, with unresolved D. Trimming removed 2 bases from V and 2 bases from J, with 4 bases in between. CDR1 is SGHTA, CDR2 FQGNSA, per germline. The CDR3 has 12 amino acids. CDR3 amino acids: CASSLRAYEQYF. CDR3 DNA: TGTGCCAGCAGCTTAAGGGCCTACGAGCAGTACTTC. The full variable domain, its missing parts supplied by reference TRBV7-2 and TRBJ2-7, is GAGVSQSPSNKVTEKGKDVELRCDPISGHTALYWYRQSLGQGLEFLIYFQGNSAPDKSGLPSDRFSAERTGGSVSTLTIQRTQQEDSAVYLCASSLRAYEQYFGPGTRLTVT.

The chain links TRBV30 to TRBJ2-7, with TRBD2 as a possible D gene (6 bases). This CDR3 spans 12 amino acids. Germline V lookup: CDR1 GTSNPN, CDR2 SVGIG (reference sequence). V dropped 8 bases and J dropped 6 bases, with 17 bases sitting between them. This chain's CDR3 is CAGRRDSSEQYF. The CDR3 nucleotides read TGTGCCGGCCGCCGGGACTCTTCCGAGCAGTACTTC.

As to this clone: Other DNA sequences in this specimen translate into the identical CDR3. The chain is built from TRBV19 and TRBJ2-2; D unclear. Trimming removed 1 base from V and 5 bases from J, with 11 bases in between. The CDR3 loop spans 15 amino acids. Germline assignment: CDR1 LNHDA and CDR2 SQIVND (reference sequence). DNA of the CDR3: TGTGCCAGTAGTATAGGGGTGGTGAATACCGGGGAGCTGTTTTTT. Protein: CASSIGVVNTGELFF. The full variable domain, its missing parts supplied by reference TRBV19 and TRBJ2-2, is DGGITQSPKYLFRKEGQNVTLSCEQNLNHDAMYWYRQDPGQGLRLIYYSQIVNDFQKGDIAEGYSVSREKKESFPLTVTSAQKNPTAFYLCASSIGVVNTGELFFGEGSRLTVL.

The CDR3 region is CASSFGMGQLYGYTF. DNA of the CDR3: TGTGCCAGCAGTTTTGGGATGGGACAACTCTATGGCTACACCTTC. V and J are TRBV28 and TRBJ1-2; tentatively, D is TRBD1 (6 bases). The CDR3 is 15 residues long. Trimming took 3 bases from V and 4 from J, leaving 15 bases between them. The germline gives CDR1 MDHEN, CDR2 SYDVKM.

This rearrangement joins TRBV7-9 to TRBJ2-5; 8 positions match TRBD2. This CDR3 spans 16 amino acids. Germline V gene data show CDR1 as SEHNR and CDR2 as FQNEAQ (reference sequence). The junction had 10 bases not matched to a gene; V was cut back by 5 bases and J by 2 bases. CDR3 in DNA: TGTGCCAGCAGCCACCCGGGACTAGGGCGGCAAGAGACCCAGTACTTC. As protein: CASSHPGLGRQETQYF.

The CDR3, as DNA: TGTGCCAGCAGCCCAGCGTACAGGACCGAGCAGTACTTC. Translation: CASSPAYRTEQYF. The chain employs TRBV7-8 and TRBJ2-7; D perhaps matches TRBD1 (5 bases). Germline V lookup: CDR1 SGHVS, CDR2 FQNEAQ. The V and J ends lost 5 bases and 6 bases respectively, with 14 bases between them. This CDR3 is built from 13 residues. The full variable domain, with the rest looked up from reference TRBV7-8 and TRBJ2-7, is GAGVSQSPRYKVAKRGQDVALRCDPISGHVSLFWYQQALGQGPEFLTYFQNEAQLDKSGLPSDRFFAERPEGSVSTLKIQRTQQEDSAVYLCASSPAYRTEQYFGPGTRLTVT.

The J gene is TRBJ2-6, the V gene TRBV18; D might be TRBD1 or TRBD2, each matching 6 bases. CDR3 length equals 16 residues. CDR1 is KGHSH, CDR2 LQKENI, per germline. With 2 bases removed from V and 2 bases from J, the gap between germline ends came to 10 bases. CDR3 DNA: TGTGCCAGCTCACCATTGGGGGGCACTGGGGCCAACGTCCTGACTTTC. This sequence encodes CASSPLGGTGANVLTF.